This TCR beta chain is from a study of blood T cell repertoires in COVID-19. Background on the study: Donors in the United States, Italy and Spain gave samples during acute or convalescent COVID-19. Sources were T cells, B-cell-depleted T cells, or PBMCs; the material itself was cDNA or gDNA.

Per the original methods: The authors estimated nucleated cell counts from reference gene primer amplification. Produced via immunoSEQ multiplex PCR; TCRdb's table is partial and in-frame only. V and J calls plus clone size are reproduced from that table; the DNA served to infer D and trimming. Among 250,000 to 350,000 clones listed, around 90% were seen once. This CDR3 comprises 16 residues. V was pared by 6 bases and J by 0 bases, with 15 bases between. From germline, CDR1 is WSHSY and CDR2 SAAADI. The clonotype was recovered from a woman between 50 and 59 years old who had recovered from COVID-19. What was sequenced was peripheral blood. The rearrangement uses TRBV10-2 and TRBJ1-3; D gene unclear. CDR3 protein: CASSSRTGSSGNTIYF. The CDR3 DNA sequence: TGCGCCAGCAGCTCCAGGACCGGGAGCTCTGGAAACACCATATATTTT.